The following is a TCR beta chain sequence with its context. Germline CDR1 is SEHNR and CDR2 is FQNEAQ (reference sequence). The CDR3 loop spans 14 amino acids. These data belong to a study of T cells expressing NK-cell markers. TCRdb re-called the 5' RACE reads and gives one entry per CDR3 protein, without DNA. This sample's table reports about 540,000 distinct CDR3 sequences. This chain links TRBV7-9 with TRBJ2-7; as DNA is missing, the TRBD1 call by TCRdb cannot be tested. The clonotype originates from a man between 18 and 29 years old in good health. Material: blood T cells: a sorted CD56 or NKG2C T cell subset, CD4+ or CD8+ T cells, or bulk PBMC T cells (not recorded which). The chain's CDR3 is CATAQTQGSYEQYF.